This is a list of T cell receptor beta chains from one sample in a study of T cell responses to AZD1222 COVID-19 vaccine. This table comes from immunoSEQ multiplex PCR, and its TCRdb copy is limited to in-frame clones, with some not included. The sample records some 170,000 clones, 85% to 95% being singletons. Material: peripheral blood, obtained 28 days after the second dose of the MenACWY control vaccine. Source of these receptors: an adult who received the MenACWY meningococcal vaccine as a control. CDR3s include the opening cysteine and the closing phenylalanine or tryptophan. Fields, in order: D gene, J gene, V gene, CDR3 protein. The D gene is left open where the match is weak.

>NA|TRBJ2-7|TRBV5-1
CASSPRQASFEQYF
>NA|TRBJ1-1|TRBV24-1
CATSDTWDTEAFF
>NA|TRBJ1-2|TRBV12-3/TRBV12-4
CASSPSGNYGYTF
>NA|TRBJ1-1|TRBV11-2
CASSLGQNTEAFF
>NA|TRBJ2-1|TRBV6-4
CASSDSWPYNEQFF
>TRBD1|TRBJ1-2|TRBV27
CASSLSGTGYTYGYTF
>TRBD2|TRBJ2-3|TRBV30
CAWSLAGGSTDTQYF
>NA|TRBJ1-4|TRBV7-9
CASSQGQPNEKLFF
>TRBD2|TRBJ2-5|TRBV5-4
CASSPSGGVGETQYF
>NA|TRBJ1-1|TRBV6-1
CASSELGTVNTEAFF
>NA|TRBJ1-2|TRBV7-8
CASSLQSSDYGYTF
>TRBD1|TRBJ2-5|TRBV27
CASQRQGRETQYF
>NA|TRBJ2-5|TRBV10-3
CAIRQGLQETQYF
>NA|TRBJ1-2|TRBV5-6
CASSGSPLGYTF
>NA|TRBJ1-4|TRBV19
CASSIFPRANEKLFF
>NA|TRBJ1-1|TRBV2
CASSADQNTEAFF
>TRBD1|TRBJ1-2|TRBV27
CASSLTRGPTNYGYTF
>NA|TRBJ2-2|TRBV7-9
CASSLELTGELFF
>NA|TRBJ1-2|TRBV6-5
CASTPGRRYGYTF
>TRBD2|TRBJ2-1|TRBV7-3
CASSSNFGGDEQFF
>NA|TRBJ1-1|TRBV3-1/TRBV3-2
CASSQHVRGGRETEAFF
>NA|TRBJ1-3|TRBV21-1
CASSKIRRTLSSGNTIYF